The 26 T cell receptor beta chains below were found in one sample sequenced in a study of blood T cell repertoires in COVID-19. The method was immunoSEQ multiplex PCR; TCRdb's version includes in-frame clones alone and lacks a portion of them. The table includes about 440,000 clones, about 91% detected once. The specimen sequenced was peripheral blood. The receptor source for this set is a woman aged 45-59 years with COVID-19, enrolled during active disease.

The rearrangement joins TRBV6-1 to TRBJ1-2, with a possible D match to TRBD1 (6 bases). The CDR3 runs to 13 residues. V lost 2 bases to trimming and J lost 7 bases, with 11 bases between them. Germline loops: CDR1 MNHNS, CDR2 SASEGT. In nucleotides, the CDR3 is TGTGCCAGCAGTGAATTGGGGGCGGGTGGCTACACCTTC. Translating gives CASSELGAGGYTF.

The V gene is TRBV19, the J gene TRBJ1-2; weak D call: TRBD1 (5 bases). Germline-derived CDR1 and CDR2 are LNHDA and SQIVND (reference sequence). This CDR3 comprises 14 residues. With 6 bases removed from V and 0 bases from J, the gap between germline ends came to 11 bases. Written as DNA, the CDR3 is TGTGCCAGTAGCTATGGACAATCTAACTATGGCTACACCTTC. Residues: CASSYGQSNYGYTF.

The rearrangement joins TRBV2 to TRBJ2-3; 7 positions agree with TRBD1. Germline values: CDR1 SNHLY, CDR2 FYNNEI. With 4 bases clipped from V and 2 bases from J, the junction kept 6 bases outside the gene matches. CDR3 size: 15 residues. The CDR3 region has the DNA TGTGCCAGCAGTGGACAGGGAATTATCACAGATACGCAGTATTTT. Protein: CASSGQGIITDTQYF.

The V call is TRBV7-9, the J call TRBJ2-3; D remains unclear. This CDR3 has 15 amino acids. Per the germline V gene, CDR1 is SEHNR and CDR2 is FQNEAQ (reference sequence). The V and J ends lost 5 bases and 4 bases respectively, with 16 bases between them. As DNA, the CDR3 is TGTGCCAGCAGCCCCTTCGGTCCAAATCCAGATACGCAGTATTTT. It translates to CASSPFGPNPDTQYF.

This clone has just one count. J is TRBJ1-5 and V is TRBV30; unclear D gene. Germline CDR1 is GTSNPN and CDR2 is SVGIG (reference sequence). CDR3 length: 14 amino acids. Deletions cut 1 base from V and 0 bases from J, with 7 bases between. CDR3 sequence reads: CAWSEGGSNQPQHF. DNA of the CDR3: TGTGCCTGGAGTGAGGGAGGTAGCAATCAGCCCCAGCATTTT.

The V gene is TRBV2, the J gene TRBJ2-3; 7 bases are a match to TRBD1. CDR1 and CDR2 (germline): SNHLY, FYNNEI. Trimming cost V 3 bases and J 5 bases; bases outside gene matches: 5. The CDR3 covers 14 residues. The CDR3 DNA reads TGTGCCAGCAGTGACCGGACAGGTGGAGATACGCAGTATTTT. This encodes CASSDRTGGDTQYF.

The chain uses TRBV5-6 and TRBJ1-2; D is unclear. The CDR3 totals 13 residues. The V gene's germline CDR1 is SGHDT and CDR2 YYEEEE. The ends were cut back, 0 bases at V and 8 bases at J, with 11 bases in the middle. DNA for the CDR3: TGTGCCAGCAGCTTGGACAGTATTAACGGCTACACCTTC. Its translation: CASSLDSINGYTF.

The rearrangement links TRBV19 to TRBJ2-3, with 9 bases matching TRBD1. The CDR3 has 15 residues. V lost 5 bases, J lost 7 bases, and 10 bases stayed unmatched. Germline V gene sequence: CDR1 LNHDA, CDR2 SQIVND (reference sequence). The CDR3 sequence is CASSEGQGIVNTQYF. The CDR3 DNA follows: TGTGCCAGTAGTGAGGGACAGGGAATTGTAAATACGCAGTATTTT.

This chain joins TRBV13 and TRBJ1-1, with TRBD1 matching 9 bases. The germline CDR1 and CDR2 sequences are PRHDT and FYEKMQ (reference sequence). Trimming at V came to 5 bases and at J to 5 bases, leaving 6 bases not matched to a gene. This CDR3 has 14 amino acids. This CDR3 reads CASSHRGRGTEAFF. The CDR3 DNA reads TGTGCCAGCAGCCACAGGGGGCGGGGGACTGAAGCTTTCTTT.

The chain employs TRBV18 and TRBJ2-1, with TRBD2 matching 13 bases. V was pared by 2 bases and J by 5 bases, with 3 bases of the junction left unmatched. Germline assignment: CDR1 KGHSH and CDR2 LQKENI. The CDR3 length is 16 residues. The CDR3 is CASSPTLAGGNNEQFF. The DNA of the CDR3 is TGTGCCAGCTCACCAACACTAGCGGGGGGGAACAATGAGCAGTTCTTC.

The chain couples TRBV28 to TRBJ2-5, with 10 bases that match TRBD2. The CDR3 totals 18 residues. Germline values: CDR1 MDHEN, CDR2 SYDVKM. V was clipped by 5 bases and J by 1 base; unmatched bases: 13. For the CDR3, the DNA is TGTGCCAGCAGTCCCGGGGCAAGCGGGGGGGACCTCCAAGAGACCCAGTACTTC. It is translated as CASSPGASGGDLQETQYF.

This sequence joins TRBV7-8 and TRBJ1-6, with a tentative D call TRBD1 (6 bases). The CDR3 loop spans 17 amino acids. V was cut by 4 bases and J by 1 base, with 14 bases left in between. CDR1 and CDR2 (germline): SGHVS, FQNEAQ. CDR3 sequence: CASSSRFRGSYNSPLHF. The CDR3 DNA reads as TGTGCCAGCAGCTCCCGATTCAGGGGTTCCTATAATTCACCCCTCCACTTT.

This clone was detected once. CDR3 DNA sequence: TGCAGCACCCGGACAGTGGATGGCTACACCTTC. It specifies CSTRTVDGYTF. This sequence joins TRBV29-1 and TRBJ1-2, with D tentatively TRBD1 (6 bases). This CDR3 has 11 residues. Germline V lookup: CDR1 SQVTM, CDR2 ANQGSEA. Trimming removed 8 bases at V and 6 bases at J, with 13 bases between.

This chain joins TRBV21-1 and TRBJ2-3; TRBD2 is the table's D call and was not checked against the DNA. TRBV21-1 is a pseudogene locus. CDR3 size: 15 residues. The CDR3 spells CASSKVKLCTDTQYF. DNA for the CDR3: TGTGCCAGCAGCAAAGTTAAGCTATGCACAGATACGCAGTATTTT.

This chain links TRBV6-2 or TRBV6-3 with TRBJ1-1, with D hard to call. V shed 2 bases and J shed 1 base, with 8 bases lying between them. The CDR3 totals 14 residues. CDR1 is MNHEY, CDR2 SVGEGT, per germline. In nucleotides, the CDR3 is TGTGCCAGCAGTTACGGCGGTAGGAACACTGAAGCTTTCTTT. The encoded protein is CASSYGGRNTEAFF.

The rearrangement links TRBV6-6 to TRBJ1-2; 7 bases line up with TRBD1. This CDR3 spans 15 amino acids. Germline assignment: CDR1 MNHNY and CDR2 SVGAGI (reference sequence). The junction had 12 bases not matched to a gene; V was cut back by 5 bases and J by 6 bases. CDR3 protein: CASSDRVEVHDGYTF. The CDR3, as DNA: TGTGCCAGCAGTGACAGGGTGGAAGTGCATGATGGCTACACCTTC.

The chain links TRBV2 to TRBJ1-2; TRBD1 matches 7 bases. From germline, CDR1 is SNHLY and CDR2 FYNNEI. This CDR3 comprises 12 residues. V was pared by 11 bases and J by 6 bases, with 9 bases of the junction left unmatched. The CDR3 spells CAGQGGIDGYTF. The CDR3 nucleotides are TGTGCCGGCCAGGGGGGAATAGATGGCTACACCTTC.

This clone was found once. The rearrangement links TRBV5-8 to TRBJ2-1; 12 nucleotides align to TRBD2. The CDR3 is 15 residues long. Germline assignment: CDR1 SGHTS and CDR2 YDEGEE. Trimming took 1 base from V and 8 from J; bases not matched to a gene: 4. The CDR3 region is CASSLYLAGGHEQFF. As DNA, the CDR3 is TGTGCCAGCAGCTTGTACCTAGCGGGGGGGCATGAGCAGTTCTTC.

This rearrangement joins TRBV6-6 to TRBJ1-4; no definite D call. The CDR3 is 14 residues long. Trimming left V 0 bases short and J 10 bases short, with 12 bases between. CDR1 and CDR2 (germline): MNHNY, SVGAGI (reference sequence). The CDR3 DNA follows: TGTGCCAGCAGTTACTCGGAGGATGCCGCAAAACTGTTTTTT. Its protein product is CASSYSEDAAKLFF.

This clone showed up just once. The CDR3 region is CASKQFANTGELFF. For the CDR3, the DNA is TGTGCCAGCAAACAATTCGCGAACACCGGGGAGCTGTTTTTT. The rearrangement uses TRBV2 and TRBJ2-2; D unresolved. V was pared by 7 bases and J by 0 bases, with 9 bases between. The length of the CDR3 is 14 residues. In germline, CDR1 is SNHLY, CDR2 FYNNEI.

The gene calls are TRBV7-6 and TRBJ1-6, with D perhaps matching TRBD1 (6 bases). Germline V lookup: CDR1 SGHVS, CDR2 FNYEAQ. The V and J ends lost 2 bases and 9 bases respectively, with 14 bases between them. This CDR3 has 15 amino acids. In DNA form, the CDR3 reads TGTGCCAGCAGCTTACAGACAGGCTTAGGTTCACCCCTCCACTTT. It is translated as CASSLQTGLGSPLHF. Together with reference TRBV7-6 and TRBJ1-6, the CDR3 gives the full variable domain: GAGVSQSPRYKVTKRGQDVALRCDPISGHVSLYWYRQALGQGPEFLTYFNYEAQQDKSGLPNDRFSAERPEGSISTLTIQRTEQRDSAMYRCASSLQTGLGSPLHFGNGTRLTVT.

This chain links TRBV19 with TRBJ2-5; possibly TRBD1 for D (7 bases). CDR1 is LNHDA, CDR2 SQIVND, per germline (reference sequence). Trimming left V 6 bases short and J 2 bases short, with 13 bases between. The CDR3 has 14 residues. CDR3 residues: CASRRRDSQETQYF. The CDR3 nucleotides are TGTGCCAGTAGGCGGAGGGACAGTCAAGAGACCCAGTACTTC.

This rearrangement joins TRBV2 to TRBJ2-5; no reliable D call. Germline CDR1 is SNHLY and CDR2 is FYNNEI. The CDR3 is 12 residues long. V was cut by 4 bases and J by 2 bases, with 5 bases left in between. The CDR3 nucleotides read TGTGCCAGCAGTGCCCTACAAGAGACCCAGTACTTC. This translates into CASSALQETQYF.

The V gene is TRBV19, the J gene TRBJ1-1; D is unresolved. V lost 3 bases and J lost 3, with 20 bases in between. Germline V CDR1 and CDR2: LNHDA, SQIVND (reference sequence). The CDR3 runs to 17 residues. The CDR3 sequence is CASSMSGKRGEYTEAFF. The CDR3 DNA follows: TGTGCCAGTAGTATGAGTGGGAAGCGGGGTGAGTACACTGAAGCTTTCTTT.

The V call is TRBV6-5, the J call TRBJ2-7; unclear D gene. Trimming pared 3 bases from V and 0 bases from J, leaving 9 bases between. There are 14 residues in the CDR3. CDR1 is MNHEY and CDR2 is SVGAGI in the germline V gene. The CDR3 loop is CASSYGQNSYEQYF. DNA of the CDR3: TGTGCCAGCAGTTATGGGCAGAACTCCTACGAGCAGTACTTC.

This clone was seen a single time. V is TRBV7-9 and J is TRBJ1-5; a weak D match, TRBD1 (5 bases). Trimming left V 1 base short and J 0 bases short, with 13 bases between. CDR1 and CDR2 (germline): SEHNR, FQNEAQ (reference sequence). CDR3 length equals 17 residues. This chain's CDR3 is CASSLVGQGLSNQPQHF. In nucleotides, the CDR3 is TGTGCCAGCAGCTTAGTAGGGCAGGGCCTTAGCAATCAGCCCCAGCATTTT.